The next 17 T cell receptor beta chains were all read from a single sample in a study of spatial heterogeneity in lung cancer. TCRdb independently ran MiXCR on the 5' RACE reads; one entry per CDR3 protein. The sample carries about 120,000 distinct CDR3 sequences, 12% recorded once. Time point meaning: blood at routine non-recurrence follow-up after resection. Tumor, nontumor lung or frozen PBMC supplied whole RNA, sequenced without sorting. Sequencing was performed on PBMCs, taken at follow-up. The origin of the receptors is a male donor with early-stage non-small cell lung cancer.

The CDR3, as DNA: TGTGCCAGCAGCTCCTTGGGCCAAAACATTCAGTACTTC. Translated, it gives CASSSLGQNIQYF. The rearrangement links TRBV7-9 to TRBJ2-4, with D unresolved. CDR3 length: 13 amino acids. Germline CDR1 is SEHNR and CDR2 is FQNEAQ (reference sequence). Deletions cut 4 bases from V and 5 bases from J, with 9 bases between. The variable domain in full, completed from reference TRBV7-9 and TRBJ2-4, reads DTGVSQNPRHKITKRGQNVTFRCDPISEHNRLYWYRQTLGQGPEFLTYFQNEAQLEKSRLLSDRFSAERPKGSFSTLEIQRTEQGDSAMYLCASSSLGQNIQYFGAGTRLSVL.

This clonotype was counted between two and nine times. V usage is TRBV27 and J usage is TRBJ1-6; D is possibly TRBD1 (5 bases). The germline V gene encodes CDR1 MNHEY and CDR2 SMNVEV (reference sequence). Deletions cut 6 bases from V and 7 bases from J, with 16 bases between. The CDR3 loop spans 15 amino acids. CDR3 nucleotides: TGTGCCAGCAGACTTTCGGAGGGACCAAATTCACCCCTCCACTTT. Translation gives CASRLSEGPNSPLHF.

The gene calls are TRBV18 and TRBJ2-5, with 10 bases aligning to TRBD1. V gave up 4 bases and J gave up 2 bases; unmatched junction bases: 4. The CDR3 covers 15 residues. The germline V gene encodes CDR1 KGHSH and CDR2 LQKENI. CDR3: CASSRRTGGQETQYF. CDR3 coding DNA: TGTGCCAGCTCACGAAGGACAGGGGGTCAAGAGACCCAGTACTTC.

This clonotype was seen many times. The chain carries TRBV29-1 and TRBJ2-3; 12 nucleotides align to TRBD1. The J segment lost 4 bases and the V segment lost 6 bases, leaving 5 bases of the junction unmatched. The V gene's germline CDR1 is SQVTM and CDR2 ANQGSEA. The length of the CDR3 is 14 residues. For the CDR3, the DNA is TGCAGCGTCCCGGGACAGGGGGCCCCAGATACGCAGTATTTT. Protein sequence: CSVPGQGAPDTQYF.

This chain links TRBV5-4 with TRBJ2-5; D is undetermined. V lost 4 bases and J 3 bases, leaving 16 bases between the germline ends. There are 15 residues in the CDR3. In germline, CDR1 is SGHNT, CDR2 YYREEE (reference sequence). The CDR3 region is CASSRALSLEETQYF. The CDR3 nucleotides are TGTGCCAGCAGCCGGGCACTGAGCCTCGAAGAGACCCAGTACTTC.

This chain uses TRBV4-3 with TRBJ1-4; 9 bases match TRBD1. Germline V gives CDR1 LGHNA, CDR2 YSLEER. The V and J ends lost 4 bases and 5 bases, in that order; junction bases with no gene match: 14. This CDR3 is built from 18 residues. This CDR3 is CASSPWGTGNLRNEKLFF. Written as DNA, the CDR3 is TGCGCCAGCAGCCCATGGGGGACAGGGAACCTTCGAAATGAAAAACTGTTTTTT.

This clonotype was seen only a few times. The rearrangement uses TRBV28 and TRBJ1-3; D ambiguous. V lost 6 bases to trimming and J lost 0 bases, with 12 bases between them. CDR1 MDHEN and CDR2 SYDVKM come from the germline V gene. The CDR3 runs to 15 residues. The CDR3 loop reads CASSSQDISGNTIYF. The CDR3 DNA sequence: TGTGCCAGCAGCTCTCAAGACATCTCTGGAAACACCATATATTTT.

This clonotype was found a few times. This sequence joins TRBV7-8 and TRBJ1-1; D not certain. Germline loops: CDR1 SGHVS, CDR2 FQNEAQ. The V and J ends lost 1 base and 2 bases respectively, with 8 bases between them. CDR3 size: 14 residues. The CDR3 is CASSLEQINTEAFF. As DNA, the CDR3 is TGTGCCAGCAGCTTAGAACAGATTAACACTGAAGCTTTCTTT.

A few counts support this clonotype. This chain uses TRBV12-3 or TRBV12-4 with TRBJ2-4; 7 bases are shared with TRBD1. With V trimmed by 5 bases and J by 6 bases, 4 bases remained unmatched. The length of the CDR3 is 13 residues. The CDR3, as DNA: TGTGCCAGCAGTCACCGGGACAGAAACATTCAGTACTTC. This sequence encodes CASSHRDRNIQYF.

The V call is TRBV4-1, the J call TRBJ1-6; 8 bases fit TRBD1. Germline V gene sequence: CDR1 MGHRA, CDR2 YSYEKL. V was clipped by 4 bases and J by 5 bases; unmatched bases: 10. The CDR3 is 17 amino acids. The CDR3 DNA reads as TGCGCCAGCAGCCGTACGCCCGGACAGGGTGATAATTCACCCCTCCACTTT. Encoded protein: CASSRTPGQGDNSPLHF.

This clonotype was observed a handful of times. The rearrangement uses TRBV18 and TRBJ2-2, with no clear D. Germline V gene data show CDR1 as KGHSH and CDR2 as LQKENI. The CDR3 runs to 14 residues. With 1 base removed from V and 4 bases from J, the gap between germline ends came to 7 bases. Written as DNA, the CDR3 is TGTGCCAGCTCACCACGTCGGAGCACCGGGGAGCTGTTTTTT. Protein: CASSPRRSTGELFF. Drawing the rest from reference TRBV18 and TRBJ2-2, the complete variable domain is NAGVMQNPRHLVRRRGQEARLRCSPMKGHSHVYWYRQLPEEGLKFMVYLQKENIIDESGMPKERFSAEFPKEGPSILRIQQVVRGDSAAYFCASSPRRSTGELFFGEGSRLTVL.

This clonotype was detected many times. V usage is TRBV7-2 and J usage is TRBJ2-2; no definite D call. The CDR3 loop spans 13 amino acids. Germline CDR1 SGHTA, CDR2 FQGNSA. The ends were cut back, 3 bases at V and 3 bases at J, with 5 bases in the middle. CDR3 nucleotide sequence: TGTGCCAGCAGCTTTAGGGACACCGGGGAGCTGTTTTTT. This sequence encodes CASSFRDTGELFF.

This clonotype was recorded a few times. The V and J genes are TRBV5-1 and TRBJ2-5; D assignment may be TRBD1 or TRBD2 (6 bases each). Trimming took off 7 bases at V and 2 bases at J, with 15 bases between the two ends. The CDR3 consists of 14 residues. CDR1 SGHRS and CDR2 YFSETQ come from the germline V gene. Here the CDR3 reads CASRSGGGQETQYF. CDR3 bases: TGCGCCAGCCGCTCCGGAGGGGGACAAGAGACCCAGTACTTC.

This clonotype was observed at least ten times. The chain couples TRBV11-3 to TRBJ1-1; the match to TRBD1 covers 10 bases. The CDR3 covers 14 residues. The V segment lost 3 bases and the J segment 4 bases; nucleotides outside the gene matches: 2. CDR1 is SGHNT, CDR2 YENEEA, per germline. CDR3 DNA sequence: TGTGCCAGCAGCTTGACAGGGGGCGGCACTGAAGCTTTCTTT. This translates into CASSLTGGGTEAFF.

This clonotype was counted between two and nine times. The V and J genes are TRBV14 and TRBJ2-3; 9 bases line up with TRBD2. Germline V gene lookup returns CDR1 SGHDN and CDR2 FVKESK. The CDR3 loop spans 18 amino acids. V shed 1 base, J shed 6 bases, and the junction held 14 bases outside the gene matches. CDR3 in amino acids: CASSQVGLSGGPLDTQYF. The CDR3 DNA reads as TGTGCCAGCAGCCAAGTGGGACTAAGCGGGGGGCCACTGGATACGCAGTATTTT.

This clonotype was counted many times. The V gene is TRBV2, the J gene TRBJ2-3, with 7 bases identical to TRBD1. J lost 1 base, V lost 4 bases, and 8 bases had no gene match. Germline values: CDR1 SNHLY, CDR2 FYNNEI. This CDR3 is built from 16 residues. CDR3 sequence (DNA): TGTGCCAGCAGTGCTACAGGGGCGGGTCGCACAGATACGCAGTATTTT. This sequence encodes CASSATGAGRTDTQYF.

This clonotype was counted a few times. The chain's CDR3 is CASSELIQETQYF. The CDR3 DNA is TGTGCCAGCAGTGAATTGATCCAAGAGACCCAGTACTTC. The chain employs TRBV6-1 and TRBJ2-5; the D is unclear. The germline gives CDR1 MNHNS, CDR2 SASEGT. The CDR3 is 13 amino acids. The ends were cut back, 2 bases at V and 1 base at J, with 5 bases in the middle.